The 9 T cell receptor beta chains below all came from one sample that was sequenced in a study of Ad26.COV2.S vaccination and SARS-CoV-2 variants. TCRdb's table, derived via immunoSEQ multiplex PCR, lists solely in-frame clones and lacks some. The sample contains fewer than 600,000 clones, 89% of which appear only once. The treatment was: 15 to 20 received Ad26.COV2.S at low or high dose, single or two shots; several received placebo; per-sample allocation not given. Sampling took place 63 days after the first vaccine or placebo injection. Sample: peripheral blood, taken in a trial of Ad26.COV2.S vaccine versus placebo. The receptors originated from a person aged 18 to 59 who received the Ad26.COV2.S COVID-19 vaccine or a placebo.

The V gene is TRBV6-1, the J gene TRBJ1-2; D possibly corresponds to TRBD1 (5 bases). The germline V gene has CDR1 MNHNS and CDR2 SASEGT. This CDR3 has 15 amino acids. Trimming stripped 2 bases from V and 5 bases from J, with 15 bases between. This CDR3 is CASSEWDRRGYGYTF. The CDR3 DNA is TGTGCCAGCAGTGAATGGGATCGTAGGGGATATGGCTACACCTTC.

The chain joins TRBV28 to TRBJ1-2, with D unresolved. Between the trimmed V and J ends, which lost 6 bases and 1 base, there was a span of 9 bases. Germline V gene data show CDR1 as MDHEN and CDR2 as SYDVKM. The CDR3 is made up of 13 amino acids. The CDR3: CASRVSHNYGYTF. The DNA of the CDR3 is TGTGCCAGCAGGGTCAGCCATAACTATGGCTACACCTTC.

The gene calls are TRBV11-2 and TRBJ2-7, with D uncertain. V dropped 5 bases and J dropped 5 bases, with 10 bases sitting between them. Germline V gene data show CDR1 as SGHAT and CDR2 as FQNNGV. The CDR3 has 12 amino acids. CDR3 region: CASSAGWDEQYF. CDR3 coding DNA: TGTGCCAGCAGCGCCGGGTGGGACGAGCAGTACTTC.

V and J are TRBV5-4 and TRBJ1-1, with 7 bases aligning to TRBD1. Germline lookup yields CDR1 SGHNT and CDR2 YYREEE (reference sequence). V trimming: 0 bases; J trimming: 7 bases; junction bases outside the gene matches: 3. The CDR3 length is 13 residues. In DNA form, the CDR3 reads TGTGCCAGCAGCTTGGTGTCAGGGGGTGAAGCTTTCTTT. It codes for CASSLVSGGEAFF.

The CDR3 here is CASSTRGSGRAGNEQFF. In DNA form, the CDR3 reads TGTGCCAGCAGCACTCGAGGTAGCGGGAGGGCCGGCAATGAGCAGTTCTTC. The chain links TRBV7-2 to TRBJ2-1; 11 bases line up with TRBD2. This CDR3 is built from 17 residues. Germline V gives CDR1 SGHTA, CDR2 FQGNSA. V trimming: 5 bases; J trimming: 6 bases; junction bases outside the gene matches: 12.

This rearrangement joins TRBV2 to TRBJ1-1, with 10 bases that match TRBD1. Looked up from germline, CDR1 is SNHLY and CDR2 is FYNNEI. The trim removed 6 bases at V and 0 bases at J, leaving 1 base unmatched. The CDR3 is 14 amino acids. The CDR3 spells CASRDRGMNTEAFF. CDR3 DNA: TGTGCCAGCAGGGACAGGGGGATGAACACTGAAGCTTTCTTT.

J is TRBJ1-1 and V is TRBV7-2; tentative D call: TRBD1 (5 bases). Trimming took 2 bases from V and 0 from J, leaving 10 bases between them. Germline V gene data show CDR1 as SGHTA and CDR2 as FQGNSA. The length of the CDR3 is 15 residues. DNA for the CDR3: TGTGCCAGCAGCTTAAGGGGCAGGATGAACACTGAAGCTTTCTTT. As protein: CASSLRGRMNTEAFF. Looking up the rest from reference TRBV7-2 and TRBJ1-1 gives the full variable domain: GAGVSQSPSNKVTEKGKDVELRCDPISGHTALYWYRQSLGQGLEFLIYFQGNSAPDKSGLPSDRFSAERTGGSVSTLTIQRTQQEDSAVYLCASSLRGRMNTEAFFGQGTRLTVV.

The chain couples TRBV29-1 to TRBJ2-7; 8 bases match TRBD1. This CDR3 contains 14 residues. The germline V gene encodes CDR1 SQVTM and CDR2 ANQGSEA. Unmatched junction bases numbered 5, after V lost 4 bases and J lost 0 bases. As DNA, the CDR3 is TGCAGCGTTGGACGGACAGGGCGCTCCTACGAGCAGTACTTC. Translation: CSVGRTGRSYEQYF.

The V gene is TRBV28, the J gene TRBJ2-7; perhaps TRBD1 as D (5 bases). The CDR3 is 16 amino acids. Germline CDR1 is MDHEN and CDR2 is SYDVKM. V was pared by 3 bases and J by 0 bases, with 15 bases between. The CDR3 sequence is CASSFLTDVRSYEQYF. CDR3 coding DNA: TGTGCCAGCAGTTTTCTGACAGACGTCCGCTCCTACGAGCAGTACTTC.